This paragraph reports one T cell receptor (beta chain). The sample is drawn from a study of radiotherapy plus CTLA-4 blockade in lung cancer. Clones were sequenced by immunoSEQ multiplex PCR, and TCRdb holds only the in-frame ones, with some missing. The sample shows about 83,000 clones, about 78% of them seen only once. From germline, CDR1 is SGHRS and CDR2 YFSETQ. This CDR3 has 15 residues. The chain is built from TRBV5-1 and TRBJ2-5; 7 bases align to TRBD1. The J call may be mistaken, given a closer DNA end match to TRBJ2-7. The clonotype comes from a human donor with non-small cell lung cancer who had a partial response to radiotherapy plus ipilimumab. Some clones in this sample may be carry-over from other donors' samples. The starting material was peripheral blood, obtained from a patient treated with radiotherapy plus ipilimumab. The CDR3 DNA follows: TGCGCCAGCAGTTTCACCGACAGGGTCCCCTACGAGCAGTACTTC. It specifies CASSFTDRVPYEQYF.